The T cell receptor beta chain under discussion was sequenced for a study of CD4 T cells in relation to SARS-CoV-2 and coronaviruses (dated by TCRdb to the early 2020s). At the level of the whole study: The ViraFEST assay cultured PBMCs with antigen for under 13 days, then sequenced TCR beta CDR3s to find antigen-specific clonal expansions. Of the roughly 12 convalescent patients, 8 were male and 4 were female, and two of the subjects were Hispanic. Shared crossreactive spike epitopes were mapped to their HLA restriction using patient-derived lymphoblastoid cell lines. A different, Illumina-based TCR-beta assay was used to sequence expansion assays from other donors in the study. The Adaptive Biotechnologies TCR-sequencing kit was used for samples from three pre-COVID donors and for the naive versus memory experiments, whereas the other data were Illumina-based. Across all 12 patients in the full convalescent cohort, ages ranged from about 21 to 75 years, with a median of 38. At the level of individual TCR clonotypes, the study evaluated whether memory CD4+ T cells crossreact between the spike proteins of SARS-CoV-2 and those of common cold coronaviruses. The paper as a whole reports these results and caveats: Crossreactive clones showed significantly weaker SARS-CoV-2-driven expansion than monoreactive clones, consistent with antigenic imprinting. The study was limited by small numbers of patients and tested TCRs. Because the crossreactivity analysis focused on spike protein, crossreactivity against other viral proteins was not assessed. Memory CD4+ clonotypes crossrecognizing SARS-CoV-2 and at least one common cold coronavirus spike were found in roughly three fifths of donors. Because no donor provided both pre-pandemic and post-infection samples, tracing the source of pre-existing responses was limited. Naive versus memory sequencing indicated that memory recall responses, rather than primary responses primed during culture, are detected by the assay.

Survey-level immunoSEQ TCR-beta sequencing was performed on DNA from CEF-cultured naive and memory CD4+ T cells. The original pipeline was this. During preprocessing, nonproductive sequences were removed, as were CDR3s that did not start with C, did not end with F or W, or were shorter than 7 amino acids. Antigen-specific clonotypes were called with the MANAFEST web app, based on expansion relative to reference and other culture wells. To be counted as positive, a clone had to show significant expansion compared with the reference culture, at an FDR below 0.05, in 2 of 3 replicate wells. For a clone to be considered positive, significant expansion relative to all other tandem wells and an odds ratio above 5 were also required. Cultured and uncultured naive and memory CD4+ repertoires were searched for CDR3s previously identified as spike- and CEF-reactive. After three terminal residues were trimmed from each end, CDR3 homology was quantified as pairwise Levenshtein distance using the stringdist R package. The immuneACCESS repertoire file appears here via TCRdb, limited to in-frame rearrangements. These files lack a portion of the clones; in checked studies, under half of the deficit traces to unresolved V genes, and the cause of the others is not known. V, J and clone size are taken as reported in that table, and D and trimming were inferred from the DNA itself. This sample gives tens of thousands of clones in total; roughly 84% of them show up just once. The ten biggest clones cover over 4% of the sample.

Concerning this clone: Its cognate antigen has yet to be identified. Base-call qualities are not available, and no considerably larger clone is one nucleotide away.

Naive and memory CD4+ T cells were separated from cryopreserved PBMCs through CD4 enrichment, which was followed by EasySep naive CD4+ T cell enrichment. For 9 to 10 days, approximately 100,000 sorted naive or memory CD4+ T cells were cultured together with CEF peptides and T cell-depleted PBMCs at a 1:1 ratio. Each peptide culture condition was generally run in triplicate replicate wells. Ficoll-Paque PLUS gradient centrifugation was used to isolate PBMCs from leukapheresis product or whole blood. PBMCs were either cryopreserved at -140°C or used fresh in the expansion assay. The QIAamp Micro DNA Kit was used to extract genomic DNA from the CD4+ T cells. Reading from cysteine to phenylalanine, the CDR3 counts 14 amino acids. The read is trimmed to its CDR3 DNA, 42 bases read in frame from base 1. For CDR1 and CDR2, the germline V gene lists MGHRA and YSYEKL. V was cut back by 2 bases and J by 1 base, leaving a gap of 9 bases between them.

Sequencing used naive CD4+ T cells from PBMCs, cultured in vitro. The sample's cell subset or site, from its label and the paper: naive CD4+ T cells isolated by negative enrichment. The receptor's source is an adult with COVID-19. The rearranged chain carries TRBV4-1 and TRBJ2-7; the D gene cannot be resolved reliably. CDR3 protein: CASSQSLISYEQYF. The bases are TGCGCCAGCAGCCAAAGTCTCATTTCCTACGAGCAGTACTTC.